These T cell receptor beta chains were read from a single sample in a study of blood T cell repertoires in COVID-19. TCRdb's table, derived via immunoSEQ multiplex PCR, lists solely in-frame clones and lacks some. The table includes around 440,000 clones, about nine tenths detected once. Source material: peripheral blood. The receptor set was obtained from a woman in her fifties or sixties with COVID-19, enrolled during active disease. Both conserved end residues are part of each CDR3. A D gene is named only where the DNA matches it firmly. Clone size is shown for a subset of rows, as once, few, many or a class of expanded clone.

>.|TRBV19|TRBD1|TRBJ1-2
CASSPGQGYGYTF
TGTGCCAGTAGCCCCGGACAGGGCTATGGCTACACCTTC
>.|TRBV28|.|TRBJ1-2
CASKYRESYGYTF
TGTGCCAGTAAATACAGGGAGAGCTATGGCTACACCTTC
>.|TRBV15|.|TRBJ2-7
CATSTRTGYEQYF
TGTGCCACCAGCACCCGTACAGGCTACGAGCAGTACTTC
>.|TRBV19|.|TRBJ2-5
CASSGLGAGAQYF
TGTGCCAGTAGCGGACTGGGGGCGGGAGCCCAGTACTTC
>.|TRBV4-1|.|TRBJ2-7
CASSQDLATGSSYEQYF
TGCGCCAGCAGCCAAGATCTCGCGACAGGCAGCTCCTACGAGCAGTACTTC
>.|TRBV4-2|.|TRBJ2-7
CASSQGSKLEQYF
TGTGCCAGCAGCCAAGGCTCCAAACTCGAGCAGTACTTC
>once|TRBV5-1|TRBD2|TRBJ2-2
CASSRLAGDTGELFF
TGCGCCAGCAGCCGCCTAGCGGGGGACACCGGGGAGCTGTTTTTT
>.|TRBV30|.|TRBJ1-1
CAWSVGQVDTEAFF
TGTGCCTGGAGTGTAGGTCAGGTGGACACTGAAGCTTTCTTT
>.|TRBV10-3|.|TRBJ2-2
CATRGADTNTGELFF
TGTGCCACCAGAGGAGCAGATACGAACACCGGGGAGCTGTTTTTT
>once|TRBV10-2|TRBD1|TRBJ1-5
CASRDRGAARQHF
TGCGCCAGCAGGGACAGGGGGGCCGCGCGCCAGCATTTT
>.|TRBV9|.|TRBJ1-1
CASSSGGRTEAFF
TGTGCCAGCAGCTCCGGAGGGCGCACTGAAGCTTTCTTT
>.|TRBV5-1|TRBD1|TRBJ1-1
CASSLVVGGNTEAFF
TGCGCCAGCAGCTTGGTGGTAGGGGGCAACACTGAAGCTTTCTTT
>once|TRBV24-1|.|TRBJ1-5
CATSDFTQGQPQHF
TGTGCCACCAGTGATTTCACCCAGGGACAGCCCCAGCATTTT
>.|TRBV6-5|TRBD1|TRBJ2-7
CASSPAGGSYEQYF
TGTGCCAGCAGCCCCGCAGGGGGATCCTACGAGCAGTACTTC
>.|TRBV13|TRBD2|TRBJ2-1
CASSLRTSPYNEQFF
TGTGCCAGCAGCTTACGGACTAGCCCCTACAATGAGCAGTTCTTC
>.|TRBV19|TRBD2|TRBJ2-4
CASSPEHLLLAGAKNIQYF
TGTGCCAGTAGTCCAGAACATCTACTACTAGCGGGGGCCAAAAACATTCAGTACTTC
>.|TRBV7-2|.|TRBJ2-7
CASSLAGITYEQYF
TGTGCCAGCAGCTTGGCAGGGATCACCTACGAGCAGTACTTC
>.|TRBV11-2|.|TRBJ1-1
CASSLQRGGTEAFF
TGTGCCAGCAGCTTACAAAGGGGGGGGACTGAAGCTTTCTTT
>.|TRBV7-2|TRBD2|TRBJ2-5
CASSPRKAGRETQYF
TGTGCCAGCAGCCCCCGGAAAGCGGGGAGAGAGACCCAGTACTTC
>.|TRBV30|.|TRBJ2-7
CAWTPELQLYEQYF
TGTGCCTGGACCCCGGAGCTCCAACTCTACGAGCAGTACTTC
>.|TRBV2|TRBD1|TRBJ2-3
CASSDLDRTDTQYF
TGTGCCAGCAGTGACCTGGACAGGACAGATACGCAGTATTTT
>.|TRBV6-5|.|TRBJ1-1
CASRATRVVRAFF
TGTGCCAGCAGAGCGACGAGAGTTGTACGAGCTTTCTTT